The T cell receptor beta chain under discussion was sequenced for a study of blood T cell repertoires in COVID-19. TCRdb's copy holds only in-frame clones and misses some; the assay was immunoSEQ multiplex PCR. This sample has about 190,000 clones, with 75% to 85% found just once. The source is a man in his 60s with acute or convalescent COVID-19. Sequencing input: peripheral blood.

The CDR3 DNA reads TGTGCCAGCAGCCCGTCAAGGGACAGCTATGGCTACACCTTC. It codes for CASSPSRDSYGYTF. The gene calls are TRBV7-3 and TRBJ1-2, with 7 nucleotides matching TRBD1. Germline lookup yields CDR1 SGHTA and CDR2 FQGTGA. The ends lost 5 bases at V and 4 bases at J; junction bases unmatched: 7. The length of the CDR3 is 14 residues.